This T cell receptor (beta chain) was found in a study of blood T cells in healthy people across ages. Study conclusions and caveats: Researchers deemed the diversity estimates from one million T cells underestimates.

A note on this clonotype: Its antigen is still unknown.

A second PCR of 7 to 11 cycles used a sample-barcoded 5' primer and a J-beta primer mix. Via MiXCR, TCRdb re-called the 5' RACE reads, giving one row per CDR3 protein. The sample yields hundreds of thousands of distinct CDR3 sequences, around two thirds seen once. Germline CDR1 is SNHLY and CDR2 is FYNNEI. Trimming took off 7 bases at V and 5 bases at J, with 12 bases between the two ends. CDR3 length: 14 amino acids. The rearrangement links TRBV2 to TRBJ1-6; weak D call: TRBD1 (5 bases). Sequences were obtained from blood. This TCR was recovered from a man aged 30 to 45 in good health. This chain's CDR3 is CASTPGTDNSPLHF. The CDR3 nucleotides are TGTGCCAGCACCCCAGGGACCGATAATTCACCCCTCCACTTT.